Reported below is one T cell receptor beta chain. Its antigen is unidentified. This likely traces to a read error, being one base from a far larger clone. The V gene lost 7 bases and the J gene lost 2 bases, with 15 bases spanning the gap. CDR3 length: 14 amino acids. Germline CDR1 reads SNHLY; CDR2 reads FYNNEI. The entry originates in a study of regulatory T cells in long-lasting Graves disease. Study-wide results and limits: The TCR repertoire of persistent Graves' patients was less diverse than that of newly diagnosed ones. Under persistent disease, TRBV28, TRBJ1-2 and TRBJ2-5 were used preferentially.

Through Arm-PCR of CDR3 regions and iRepertoire HTBI primers, TCR beta libraries were built. TCRdb re-called the multiplex PCR reads through MiXCR, storing one row per CDR3 protein. The sample includes roughly 560,000 distinct CDR3 sequences, more than 10% seen only once; the top ten take more than 8%. The time point was: newly diagnosed GD, antithyroid drugs for less than 3 months. The authors made the TCR library using RNA they extracted from PBMCs. These data were likewise used in another study, on T cells in Graves' hyperthyroidism and ophthalmopathy. From that paper: When the TCR CDR3 underwent first-round RT-PCR, the HTBI primer set was used.

The source was peripheral blood mononuclear cells (PBMCs), collected at new diagnosis, from a patient treated with antithyroid drugs. The TCR originated in a woman under 40 with Graves disease. The chain employs TRBV2 and TRBJ2-7; D uncertain. The CDR3 loop is CASNALKATYEQYF. CDR3 coding DNA: TGTGCCAGCAACGCGTTAAAGGCAACCTACGAGCAGTACTTC.